In its sample, the clone carrying this T cell receptor beta chain was seen a few times. This specimen comes from a study of blood T cell repertoires in COVID-19. This table comes from immunoSEQ multiplex PCR, and its TCRdb copy is limited to in-frame clones, with some not included. Of about 280,000 clones in the sample, around 84% were seen once. The CDR3 spans 13 residues. Trimming at V came to 4 bases and at J to 4 bases, leaving 3 bases not matched to a gene. Germline-derived CDR1 and CDR2 are SGHVS and FQNEAQ. This clonotype originated in a man aged 35 to 55 who had been exposed to COVID-19. Material for sequencing was PBMCs or T cells enriched from blood (not recorded which). The chain couples TRBV7-8 to TRBJ1-1; 7 positions match TRBD1. CDR3 nucleotide sequence: TGTGCCAGCAGCTGGCAGGGGGTCACTGAAGCTTTCTTT. It specifies CASSWQGVTEAFF.